The entry below gives a single T cell receptor beta chain sequence along with its context. CDR3 length: 14 amino acids. In germline, CDR1 is ENHRY, CDR2 SYGVKD. V trimming: 3 bases; J trimming: 14 bases; junction bases outside the gene matches: 10. This entry comes from a study of cytomegalovirus exposure and HLA in healthy donors. The PCR made use of 60 Vbeta and 13 Jbeta primers. Clones were read by immunoSEQ multiplex PCR, and TCRdb kept only the in-frame ones, dropping some. Among approximately 150,000 clones, roughly 79% were seen once, and the ten largest hold around 1.5%. The source is a young woman in good health and CMV-seronegative. The rearrangement joins TRBV10-3 to TRBJ2-3, with 11 bases lining up with TRBD2. The sample was PBMCs. The chain's CDR3 is CAISEIGTSGYVYF. DNA for the CDR3: TGTGCCATCAGTGAAATAGGGACTAGCGGATACGTGTATTTT.